The 24 T cell receptor beta chains listed next were all sequenced from one sample in a study of T cells after yellow fever vaccination. Each CDR3 protein gets one entry after TCRdb re-called the 5' RACE reads with MiXCR. The sample records 300,000 to 350,000 distinct CDR3 sequences, 8.1% being singletons. This specimen consisted of PBMCs, obtained about 41 days after the first yellow fever vaccination. The receptors derive from a man aged 18-30 years who received the YFV17D yellow fever vaccine.

This clonotype came up many times. This chain uses TRBV6-5 with TRBJ1-1, with D perhaps TRBD1 (6 bases). CDR1 and CDR2 (germline): MNHEY, SVGAGI. V lost 3 bases, J lost 5 bases, and 13 bases lay in between. There are 14 residues in the CDR3. The DNA for the CDR3 is TGTGCCAGCAGTTATCAGGGGAGGGGGACTGAAGCTTTCTTT. Translating it yields CASSYQGRGTEAFF.

This clonotype was picked up a small number of times. The chain joins TRBV4-2 to TRBJ2-6, with D possibly matching TRBD1 (6 bases). Germline lookup yields CDR1 LGHNA and CDR2 YNFKEQ. The V end was cut by 3 bases, the J end by 0 bases, with 15 bases between. The CDR3 is 18 amino acids. The CDR3 sequence: CASSHLRGKGSGANVLTF. The DNA of the CDR3 is TGTGCCAGCAGCCATCTCAGGGGAAAGGGCTCTGGGGCCAACGTCCTGACTTTC.

This clonotype appeared a few times. This chain uses TRBV18 with TRBJ2-7, with D possibly matching TRBD2 (7 bases). This CDR3 is built from 13 residues. Germline assignment: CDR1 KGHSH and CDR2 LQKENI. Trimming cost V 3 bases and J 4 bases, with 10 bases left between them. The CDR3 loop is CASSPGGGYEQYF. The CDR3 DNA reads TGTGCCAGCTCACCGGGAGGGGGTTACGAGCAGTACTTC.

V gene TRBV20-1 combines with J gene TRBJ1-5; 7 nucleotides line up with TRBD1. The CDR3 spans 15 residues. Germline loops: CDR1 DFQATT, CDR2 SNEGSKA (reference sequence). Trimming at V came to 5 bases and at J to 6 bases, leaving 13 bases not matched to a gene. CDR3 region: CSAETRQGGSQPQHF. The CDR3 DNA sequence: TGCAGTGCTGAGACCCGACAGGGTGGGAGTCAGCCCCAGCATTTT.

V and J are TRBV5-1 and TRBJ2-1; the match to TRBD2 covers 8 bases. CDR1 is SGHRS, CDR2 YFSETQ, per germline. J lost 2 bases, V lost 4 bases, and 11 bases had no gene match. The CDR3 runs to 17 residues. CDR3 residues: CASSASPPGGPYNEQFF. In DNA, the CDR3 is TGCGCCAGCAGCGCCTCCCCGCCGGGGGGGCCCTACAATGAGCAGTTCTTC.

J is TRBJ2-3 and V is TRBV2; TRBD2 aligns across 16 bases. This CDR3 spans 18 amino acids. The germline gives CDR1 SNHLY, CDR2 FYNNEI. The trim removed 7 bases at V and 4 bases at J, leaving 11 bases unmatched. CDR3 sequence reads: CASNPGLAGGPDADTQYF. The CDR3 DNA reads TGTGCCAGCAACCCGGGACTAGCGGGGGGGCCTGACGCAGATACGCAGTATTTT. The full variable domain, its missing parts supplied by reference TRBV2 and TRBJ2-3, is EPEVTQTPSHQVTQMGQEVILRCVPISNHLYFYWYRQILGQKVEFLVSFYNNEISEKSEIFDDQFSVERPDGSNFTLKIRSTKLEDSAMYFCASNPGLAGGPDADTQYFGPGTRLTVL.

This clonotype was recorded a few times. V is TRBV18 and J is TRBJ2-3; 10 nucleotides match TRBD1. Germline lookup yields CDR1 KGHSH and CDR2 LQKENI. This CDR3 is built from 14 residues. The junction had 7 bases not matched to a gene; V was cut back by 6 bases and J by 7 bases. This CDR3 reads CASSPTGGVNTQYF. The CDR3, as DNA: TGTGCCAGCTCGCCGACAGGGGGCGTTAATACGCAGTATTTT.

This clonotype was seen more than once but under ten times. The chain links TRBV7-8 to TRBJ2-3; a possible D gene is TRBD2 (7 bases). The germline gives CDR1 SGHVS, CDR2 FQNEAQ. Trimming stripped 5 bases from V and 4 bases from J, with 16 bases between. CDR3 length: 15 amino acids. The CDR3 DNA follows: TGTGCCAGCAGCCTACGGGGGGCGGCTCCAGATACGCAGTATTTT. Protein sequence: CASSLRGAAPDTQYF.

CDR3 in amino acids: CARMDPSNQPQHF. In DNA, the CDR3 is TGTGCCAGAATGGACCCTAGCAATCAGCCCCAGCATTTT. This rearrangement joins TRBV19 to TRBJ1-5; D is uncertain. Trimming took 9 bases from V and 0 from J, leaving 9 bases between them. Germline V lookup: CDR1 LNHDA, CDR2 SQIVND (reference sequence). The CDR3 runs to 13 residues.

This clonotype was seen only a few times. V and J are TRBV6-1 and TRBJ1-2; no definite D call. The V gene's germline CDR1 is MNHNS and CDR2 SASEGT. The germline V and J ends were trimmed by 2 bases and 0 bases, with 10 bases remaining between them. The CDR3 is 15 amino acids. CDR3 DNA: TGTGCCAGCAGTGAATTTGGTGGAACTAACTATGGCTACACCTTC. Translation gives CASSEFGGTNYGYTF.

V is TRBV14 and J is TRBJ1-1; maybe TRBD1 (6 bases). The germline V and J ends were trimmed by 2 bases and 6 bases, with 7 bases remaining between them. In germline, CDR1 is SGHDN, CDR2 FVKESK. The CDR3 has 12 residues. The CDR3 loop is CASSQNRAEAFF. The DNA for the CDR3 is TGTGCCAGCAGCCAAAACAGGGCTGAAGCTTTCTTT.

The V call is TRBV6-1, the J call TRBJ1-1; 7 bases line up with TRBD1. V gave up 4 bases and J gave up 6 bases; unmatched junction bases: 17. Germline V gene data show CDR1 as MNHNS and CDR2 as SASEGT. CDR3 length equals 17 residues. CDR3 loop: CASSGQSTGRHGAEAFF. In nucleotides, the CDR3 is TGTGCCAGCAGTGGCCAGTCGACAGGGCGACATGGGGCTGAAGCTTTCTTT.

This clonotype appeared a few times. The chain is built from TRBV4-2 and TRBJ2-2, with D perhaps matching TRBD1 (5 bases). The CDR3 loop spans 14 amino acids. V lost 4 bases and J 8 bases, leaving 14 bases between the germline ends. Germline-derived CDR1 and CDR2 are LGHNA and YNFKEQ. Here the CDR3 reads CASSPWGSGGELFF. CDR3 nucleotide sequence: TGTGCCAGCAGCCCTTGGGGCTCAGGAGGGGAGCTGTTTTTT.

The chain recombines TRBV20-1 with TRBJ1-2; 8 nucleotides agree with TRBD1. The CDR3 is 12 residues long. V shed 4 bases, J shed 7 bases, and the junction held 5 bases outside the gene matches. The germline gives CDR1 DFQATT, CDR2 SNEGSKA (reference sequence). In DNA form, the CDR3 reads TGCAGTGCTATGCAGGGGGCCTTTGGCTACACCTTC. Translating it yields CSAMQGAFGYTF.

This rearrangement joins TRBV24-1 to TRBJ2-2; TRBD1 aligns across 8 bases. Looked up from germline, CDR1 is KGHDR and CDR2 is SFDVKD. This CDR3 spans 17 amino acids. Trimming removed 5 bases from V and 3 bases from J; junction bases left unmatched: 10. The CDR3 DNA is TGTGCCACCAGTGCTTTACCGACAGGGGTGGACACCGGGGAGCTGTTTTTT. This sequence encodes CATSALPTGVDTGELFF.

This clonotype showed up just a few times. CDR3 sequence reads: CASSLGEWGGYTF. The CDR3, as DNA: TGTGCCAGCAGCTTAGGAGAATGGGGCGGCTACACCTTC. V is TRBV7-2 and J is TRBJ1-2; possible D gene TRBD1, 5 bases. The V gene's germline CDR1 is SGHTA and CDR2 FQGNSA. Trimming took 1 base from V and 8 from J, leaving 11 bases between them. The CDR3 totals 13 residues.

V usage is TRBV5-1 and J usage is TRBJ2-2; D ambiguous. Germline CDR1 SGHRS, CDR2 YFSETQ. The CDR3 spans 14 residues. V lost 0 bases and J lost 2, with 5 bases in between. The CDR3 is CASSLDPNTGELFF. CDR3 coding DNA: TGCGCCAGCAGCTTGGACCCAAACACCGGGGAGCTGTTTTTT.

This chain connects TRBV5-1 to TRBJ2-5, with 12 bases that match TRBD2. V was pared by 3 bases and J by 1 base, with 4 bases of the junction left unmatched. The CDR3 has 16 residues. Germline lookup yields CDR1 SGHRS and CDR2 YFSETQ. CDR3 sequence (DNA): TGCGCCAGCAGCTACGGACTAGCGGGGTTCCAAGAGACCCAGTACTTC. Residues: CASSYGLAGFQETQYF.

The chain has TRBV10-3 and TRBJ1-5; D is unresolved. V gave up 11 bases and J gave up 4 bases, with 9 bases separating them. CDR3 length: 11 amino acids. Germline CDR1 is ENHRY and CDR2 is SYGVKD. CDR3 protein: CASGPNQPQHF. CDR3 bases: TGTGCCTCCGGACCTAATCAGCCCCAGCATTTT.

This clonotype has only a few counts. The rearrangement links TRBV16 to TRBJ1-4, with TRBD1 as a possible D gene (5 bases). V gave up 2 bases and J gave up 5 bases, with 15 bases separating them. Germline V gives CDR1 KGHSY, CDR2 FQNENV. This CDR3 has 16 amino acids. The CDR3 DNA follows: TGTGCCAGCAGCCAACCTATCGGGGGGTACAATGAAAAACTGTTTTTT. Protein: CASSQPIGGYNEKLFF.

This clonotype has a count of ten or more. The chain links TRBV6-2 or TRBV6-3 to TRBJ1-1, with a tentative D call TRBD1 (5 bases). The germline V gene encodes CDR1 MNHEY and CDR2 SVGEGT. This CDR3 contains 19 residues. Trimming removed 2 bases at V and 0 bases at J, with 22 bases between. The CDR3 bases are TGTGCCAGCAGTTACCCATTTGCGGCCTCTGGGACCATGAACACTGAAGCTTTCTTT. Translated, it gives CASSYPFAASGTMNTEAFF.

The J gene is TRBJ2-1, the V gene TRBV12-3 or TRBV12-4, with 14 bases fitting TRBD2. Germline trimming cut 4 bases from V and 13 bases from J; bases unmatched to any gene: 9. The CDR3 consists of 15 residues. For the CDR3, the DNA is TGTGCCAGCAGTTCCTTGGGACTAGCGGGGGAAAAACAGTTCTTC. Its protein product is CASSSLGLAGEKQFF.

The chain uses TRBV12-3 or TRBV12-4 and TRBJ2-7; D may match TRBD1 or TRBD2 (5 bases each). The germline V and J ends were trimmed by 5 bases and 2 bases, with 13 bases remaining between them. The CDR3 covers 14 residues. In DNA form, the CDR3 reads TGTGCCAGCAGTCTCCGGGACGTTACCTACGAGCAGTACTTC. This gives the protein CASSLRDVTYEQYF.

At least ten counts were recorded for this clonotype. The chain recombines TRBV7-2 with TRBJ1-1, with 7 bases that match TRBD1. Losses at the gene ends were 5 bases for V and 10 bases for J; bases not matched to a gene: 7. The CDR3 has 12 amino acids. Germline lookup yields CDR1 SGHTA and CDR2 FQGNSA. CDR3 bases: TGTGCCAGCAGCCCAACGACAGGGAGAGCTTTCTTT. Its translation is CASSPTTGRAFF. The full variable domain, completed using reference TRBV7-2 and TRBJ1-1, is GAGVSQSPSNKVTEKGKDVELRCDPISGHTALYWYRQSLGQGLEFLIYFQGNSAPDKSGLPSDRFSAERTGGSVSTLTIQRTQQEDSAVYLCASSPTTGRAFFGQGTRLTVV.